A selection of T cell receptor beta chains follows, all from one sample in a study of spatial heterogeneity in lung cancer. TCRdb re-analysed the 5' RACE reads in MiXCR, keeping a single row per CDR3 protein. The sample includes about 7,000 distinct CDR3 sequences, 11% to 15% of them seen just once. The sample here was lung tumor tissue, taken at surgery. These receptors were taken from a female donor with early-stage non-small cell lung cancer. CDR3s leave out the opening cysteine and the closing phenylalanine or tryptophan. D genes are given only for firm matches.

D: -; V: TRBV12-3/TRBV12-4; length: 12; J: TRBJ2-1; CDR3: ASSLLWGGNEQF
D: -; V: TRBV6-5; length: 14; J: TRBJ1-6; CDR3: ASSYGGGMLNSPLH
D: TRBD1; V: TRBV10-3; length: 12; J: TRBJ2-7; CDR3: AISGTGSSYEQY
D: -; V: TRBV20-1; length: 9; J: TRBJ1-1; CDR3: SAPRMTEAF
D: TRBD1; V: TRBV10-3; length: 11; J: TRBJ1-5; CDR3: ATRTGYNQPQH
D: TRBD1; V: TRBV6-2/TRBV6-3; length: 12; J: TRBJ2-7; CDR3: ASITGGTGYEQY
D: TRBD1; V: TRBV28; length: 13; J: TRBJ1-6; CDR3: ASRTGGFYNSPLH
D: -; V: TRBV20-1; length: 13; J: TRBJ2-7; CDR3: SARDLGQAGAEQY
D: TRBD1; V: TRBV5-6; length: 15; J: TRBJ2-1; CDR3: ASSLYRGSGGYNEQF
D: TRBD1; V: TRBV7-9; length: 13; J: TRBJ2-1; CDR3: ASSLRTTGGNEQF
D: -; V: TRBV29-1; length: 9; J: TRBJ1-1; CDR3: SVGQNTEAF
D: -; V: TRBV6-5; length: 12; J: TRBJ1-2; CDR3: ASSYVGGDYGYT
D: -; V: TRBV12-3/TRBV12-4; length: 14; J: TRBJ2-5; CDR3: ASSSGVMRAGETQY
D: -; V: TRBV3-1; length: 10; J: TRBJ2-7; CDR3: ASSNGIHEQY
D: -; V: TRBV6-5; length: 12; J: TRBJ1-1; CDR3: ASSYGVANTEAF
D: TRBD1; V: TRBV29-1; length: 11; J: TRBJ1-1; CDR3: SATNRDRGQTF
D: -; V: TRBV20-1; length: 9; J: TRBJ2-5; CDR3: SGSRQRTQY
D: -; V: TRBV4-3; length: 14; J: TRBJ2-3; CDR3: ASSQDTGTSTDTQY
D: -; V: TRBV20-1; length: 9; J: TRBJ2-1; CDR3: STERGVKQF
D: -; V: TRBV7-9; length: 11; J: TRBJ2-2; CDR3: ASSVQDTGELF
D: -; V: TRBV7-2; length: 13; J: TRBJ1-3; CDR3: ASSSWTASGNTIY
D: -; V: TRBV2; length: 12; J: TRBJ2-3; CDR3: ASSAGVSTDTQY
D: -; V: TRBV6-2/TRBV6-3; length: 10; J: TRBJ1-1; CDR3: ASSGGGTEAF
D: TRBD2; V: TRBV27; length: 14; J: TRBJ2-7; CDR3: ASSQSGTSGIYEQY